The 18 T cell receptor delta chains below all came from one sample that was sequenced in a study of gamma-delta chains in newborns, infants, children. TCRdb reanalysed the reads via CATT. This table holds a few thousand delta-chain clones, roughly 3.9% found once. The specimen sequenced was blood. These receptors all stem from a child who was a newborn, infant or young child, either healthy, febrile or measles-vaccinated (not recorded which).

This clone was seen a few times. The protein in TCRdb stems from a much larger clone and differs at residue 3 from this DNA's translation, likely a read error; here the protein is translated from the DNA. The chain links TRDV2 to TRDJ2, with TRDD3 matching over 7 bases. The CDR3 is made up of 14 amino acids. Germline V CDR1 and CDR2: GEAIGNYY, EKD. For the CDR3, the DNA is TGTGCCCGTGACACCTGGGGGGAGACAGCACAACTCTTCTTT. Its translation: CARDTWGETAQLFF.

With respect to this clone: One base away lies a much larger clone, so this may be a sequencing read error. The same CDR3 also results from other DNA sequences found in this sample. The DNA of the CDR3 is TGTGCCTGTGACACCGTGCTGGGGGATACGCGTTCCTGGGACACCCGACAGATGTTTTTC. Its protein product is CACDTVLGDTRSWDTRQMFF. This chain joins TRDV2 and TRDJ3; 12 nucleotides match TRDD3. CDR1 and CDR2 from the germline V gene are GEAIGNYY and EKD. The CDR3 length is 20 residues. V gave up 0 bases and J gave up 1 base; unmatched junction bases: 6.

This clone turned up a few times. A read error is possible here, since a much larger clone lies one base away. The same CDR3 can be traced to other DNA sequences in this sample. The CDR3 reads CACDPLTGGEALTAQLFF. The CDR3, as DNA: TGTGCCTGTGACCCCCTTACTGGAGGAGAAGCTTTGACAGCACAACTCTTCTTT. The chain links TRDV2 to TRDJ2, with TRDD3 as a possible D gene (5 bases). Germline V gives CDR1 GEAIGNYY, CDR2 EKD. This CDR3 comprises 18 residues. Between the trimmed V and J ends, which lost 3 bases and 0 bases, there was a span of 19 bases.

Only a few counts were recorded for this clone. Given a much more abundant clone one base away, this may be a read error. The V and J genes are TRDV2 and TRDJ3; TRDD3 matches 9 bases. The CDR3 extends over 19 amino acids. Per the germline V gene, CDR1 is GEAIGNYY and CDR2 is EKD. V lost 7 bases, J lost 0 bases, and 12 bases stayed unmatched. CDR3 DNA: TGTGCCTGCGATACACTGGGGGACACCCCCTCCTGGGACACCCGACAGATGTTTTTC. Its protein is CACDTLGDTPSWDTRQMFF.

This clone has more than one count but fewer than ten. A read error likely explains why the TCRdb protein, taken from a much larger clone, differs from this DNA's translation at residue 9; the protein shown is translated from the DNA. This rearrangement joins TRDV2 to TRDJ3; TRDD3 matches 7 bases. Germline assignment: CDR1 GEAIGNYY and CDR2 EKD. V gave up 0 bases and J gave up 3 bases; unmatched junction bases: 4. The CDR3 is 17 residues long. CDR3 coding DNA: TGTGCCTGTGACACCTGGGGGAGCTTCTGGGACACCCGACAGATGTTTTTC. Its translation: CACDTWGSFWDTRQMFF.

This clone counts as large. Other DNA sequences from this sample encode an identical CDR3 as well. The chain has TRDV2 and TRDJ3; 10 bases agree with TRDD3. This CDR3 has 19 residues. Germline V gene data show CDR1 as GEAIGNYY and CDR2 as EKD. V dropped 1 base and J dropped 0; count of bases not matched to a gene: 5. The DNA for the CDR3 is TGTGCCTGTGACACTGGGGGATACAGAAGCTCCTGGGACACCCGACAGATGTTTTTC. It yields the protein CACDTGGYRSSWDTRQMFF.

In this sample, this clone is medium-sized. Given a much more abundant clone one base away, this may be a read error. The same CDR3 arises from other DNA sequences in this sample as well. The gene calls are TRDV2 and TRDJ3; TRDD3 aligns across 12 bases. Germline V gives CDR1 GEAIGNYY, CDR2 EKD. The length of the CDR3 is 18 residues. Trimming at V came to 0 bases and at J to 4 bases, leaving 3 bases not matched to a gene. The CDR3 bases are TGTGCCTGTGACACCGTACTGGGGGATACTTGGGACACCCGACAGATGTTTTTC. Translated: CACDTVLGDTWDTRQMFF.

In this sample, this clone turned up a few times. The translation of this DNA and the TCRdb protein of a much larger clone differ at residue 15, probably owing to a read error; the protein shown here is translated from the DNA. The chain employs TRDV2 and TRDJ3; a weak D match, TRDD3 (5 bases). Germline CDR1 reads GEAIGNYY; CDR2 reads EKD. The CDR3 has 17 residues. The CDR3 DNA is TGTGCCTGTGACTCTACTGGCAGCTCCTGGGACACCCGACAGGTGTTTTTC. This encodes CACDSTGSSWDTRQVFF.

In this sample, this clone turned up a few times. TCRdb's listed protein matches a much larger clone and diverges from this DNA's translation at residue 14, likely through a read error; the protein shown comes from the DNA. V and J are TRDV2 and TRDJ3, with D possibly matching TRDD3 (5 bases). This CDR3 region has 17 residues. Germline V gene data show CDR1 as GEAIGNYY and CDR2 as EKD. The CDR3 nucleotides are TGTGCCTGTGACACCGTAGATAGCTCCTGGGACACCCGACGGATGTTTTTC. It yields the protein CACDTVDSSWDTRRMFF.

Turning to this clone: This likely stems from a read error, as it lies one base from a far larger clone. Distinct nucleotide sequences in the sample also encode this CDR3. V usage is TRDV2 and J usage is TRDJ1; D is unresolved. Germline loops: CDR1 GEAIGNYY, CDR2 EKD. The CDR3 length is 16 residues. The CDR3 protein is CACDRLEKGGTDKLIF. The CDR3 DNA reads TGTGCCTGTGACAGGCTGGAGAAGGGAGGAACCGATAAGCTCATCTTT.

Details on this clone: With a much larger clone just one base away, this may be a read error. The V and J genes are TRDV2 and TRDJ3, with 12 bases aligning to TRDD3. TCRdb records no J gene; here it was assigned by comparing the DNA to germline. The CDR3 covers 23 residues. Per the germline V gene, CDR1 is GEAIGNYY and CDR2 is EKD. The CDR3 nucleotides are TGTGCCCGTGACACCCTACCCCCTGGGGGATACGACCTAAGCTCCTGGGACACCCGACAGATGTTTTTC. Its translation: CARDTLPPGGYDLSSWDTRQMFF.

Points on this clone: This sequence may be a read error, since a much larger clone differs from it by one base. This sample includes further DNA sequences coding for the same CDR3. The rearrangement links TRDV2 to TRDJ3; 8 bases match TRDD3. The CDR3 length is 17 residues. CDR1 is GEAIGNYY and CDR2 is EKD in the germline V gene. In DNA, the CDR3 is TGCGCCTGTGACGAGTGGGATACGGGCTGGGACACCCGACAGATGTTTTTC. This sequence encodes CACDEWDTGWDTRQMFF.

Of note for this clone: It differs at one base from a far larger clone, so likely a read error. Other DNA sequences of this sample code for an identical CDR3. The chain is built from TRDV2 and TRDJ3, with D perhaps TRDD2 (5 bases). This CDR3 has 19 residues. V lost 7 bases, J lost 0 bases, and 21 bases lay in between. The germline V gene encodes CDR1 GEAIGNYY and CDR2 EKD. The CDR3 bases are TGTGCCTGCGACCTCCTTCAGGGCTTCAGCTCCTGGGACACCCGACAGATGTTTTTC. It codes for CACDLLQGFSSWDTRQMFF.

A note on this clone: This may stem from a read error, because a much larger clone lies one nucleotide away. The genes are TRDV2 and TRDJ3, with 12 bases identical to TRDD3. The CDR3 is 21 residues long. Germline CDR1 GEAIGNYY, CDR2 EKD. The CDR3 region is CACGTTPTGGYFSWDTRQMFF. The CDR3 DNA follows: TGTGCCTGTGGCACCACTCCGACTGGGGGATACTTCTCCTGGGACACCCGACAGATGTTTTTC.

This clone came up a few times. TCRdb's listed protein matches a much larger clone and diverges from this DNA's translation at residue 7, likely through a read error; the protein shown comes from the DNA. The CDR3 region has the DNA TGTGCCTGTGACACCGTCAGCTACTGGGGGATACGCGATAAACTCATCTTT. This translates into CACDTVSYWGIRDKLIF. The chain has TRDV2 and TRDJ1, with TRDD3 matching over 13 bases. The germline V gene has CDR1 GEAIGNYY and CDR2 EKD. The CDR3 has 17 residues. After removal of 0 bases from V and 4 bases from J, the junction contained 7 bases not matched to a gene.

This clone was picked up a small number of times. Given a much more abundant clone one base away, this may be a read error. The chain has TRDV2 and TRDJ3, with 11 nucleotides matching TRDD3. Germline CDR1 GEAIGNYY, CDR2 EKD. CDR3 length: 19 residues. CDR3 region: CARDKVLGDSSWDTRQMFF. The CDR3, as DNA: TGTGCCCGTGACAAAGTACTGGGGGATAGCTCCTGGGACACCCGACAGATGTTTTTC.

In this sample, this clone turned up a few times. The junction and the germline gene differ at one end; a read error may be behind it. Other DNA sequences in the same sample also yield this CDR3. This chain joins TRDV2 and TRDJ2; 11 bases align to TRDD3. This CDR3 is 19 amino acids long. CDR1 and CDR2 from the germline V gene are GEAIGNYY and EKD. This CDR3 reads CACDTDLLGDKFLTAQLFF. The DNA of the CDR3 is TGTGCCTGTGACACTGATTTACTGGGGGATAAATTTTTGACGGCACAACTCTTCTTT.

In its sample, this clone was seen a few times. The protein that TCRdb holds for this DNA derives from a much larger clone and differs from the translated DNA at residue 6, which likely indicates a read error; the protein shown here is translated from the DNA. The chain combines TRDV2 with TRDJ3; perhaps TRDD3 as D (6 bases). In germline, CDR1 is GEAIGNYY, CDR2 EKD. The CDR3 covers 18 residues. V dropped 2 bases and J dropped 0 bases, with 13 bases sitting between them. DNA for the CDR3: TGTGCCTGTGACAAAATGCTGGGGAGCTCCTGGGACACCCGACAGATGTTTTTC. This encodes CACDKMLGSSWDTRQMFF.